This TCR beta chain is from a study of T cell responses to AZD1222 COVID-19 vaccine. The J segment lost 3 bases and the V segment lost 4 bases, leaving 11 bases of the junction unmatched. Per the germline V gene, CDR1 is KGHDR and CDR2 is SFDVKD. This CDR3 spans 18 amino acids. Here immunoSEQ multiplex PCR was the method, and the copy in TCRdb shows in-frame clones only, minus some. The sample records more than 150,000 clones, 80% to 90% being singletons. The chain combines TRBV24-1 with TRBJ2-2; 9 bases map to TRBD2. The sample in question was peripheral blood, obtained 28 days after the second AZD1222 dose. This receptor was taken from an adult who received the AZD1222 COVID-19 vaccine. Written as DNA, the CDR3 is TGTGCCACCAGTGACCCCCCCGGAACTAGCGGGCACACCGGGGAGCTGTTTTTT. Its translation: CATSDPPGTSGHTGELFF.